This record covers a single T cell receptor beta chain. Clones were read by immunoSEQ multiplex PCR, and TCRdb kept only the in-frame ones, dropping some. This sample yields 2 million to 2.5 million clones, of which 85% to 95% are seen a single time; roughly 0.13% belongs to the top ten. The data derive from a study of shared clonotypes between healthy human individuals. The V end was cut by 0 bases, the J end by 8 bases, with 11 bases between. Germline values: CDR1 SGHRS, CDR2 YFSETQ. The length of the CDR3 is 13 residues. This sequence was found in a man aged 18 to 29 in good health. The rearrangement uses TRBV5-1 and TRBJ1-2; D is unclear. The sequenced material came from naive CD4+ T cells sorted from blood. The subset is: CD45RA+ positively selected. The CDR3: CASSLAAGEGYTF. The CDR3 DNA follows: TGCGCCAGCAGCTTGGCGGCGGGCGAGGGCTACACCTTC. Based on the CDR3 plus reference TRBV5-1 and TRBJ1-2, the full variable domain is KAGVTQTPRYLIKTRGQQVTLSCSPISGHRSVSWYQQTPGQGLQFLFEYFSETQRNKGNFPGRFSGRQFSNSRSEMNVSTLELGDSALYLCASSLAAGEGYTFGSGTRLTVV.